This T cell receptor (beta chain) derives from a study of T cells in Graves' hyperthyroidism and ophthalmopathy. The CDR3 contains 14 residues. CDR1 and CDR2 (germline): MDHEN, SYDVKM. With V trimmed by 1 base and J by 3 bases, 2 bases remained unmatched. What was amplified from RNA transcripts were TCR beta CDR3 regions. The HTBI set primed first-round TCR CDR3 RT-PCR. TCRdb independently ran MiXCR on the multiplex PCR reads; one entry per CDR3 protein. The table records some 770,000 distinct CDR3 sequences, about 15% of them present only once. This clonotype appeared many times. The receptor was isolated from a man younger than 30 with Graves' hyperthyroidism. Sequenced input: blood. The chain is built from TRBV28 and TRBJ2-7; 8 nucleotides align to TRBD1. For the CDR3, the DNA is TGTGCCAGCAGTTTATCCGACAGGGGCTACGAGCAGTACTTC. Amino acids: CASSLSDRGYEQYF.